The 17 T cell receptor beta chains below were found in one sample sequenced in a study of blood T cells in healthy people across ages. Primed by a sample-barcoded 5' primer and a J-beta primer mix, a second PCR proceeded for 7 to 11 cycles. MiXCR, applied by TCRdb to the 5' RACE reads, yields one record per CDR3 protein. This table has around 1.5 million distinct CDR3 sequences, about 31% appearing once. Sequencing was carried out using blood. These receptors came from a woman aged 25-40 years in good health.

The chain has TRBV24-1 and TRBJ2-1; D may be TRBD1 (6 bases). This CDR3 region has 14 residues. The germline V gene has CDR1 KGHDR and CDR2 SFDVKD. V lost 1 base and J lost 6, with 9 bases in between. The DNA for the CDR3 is TGTGCCACCAGTGATTTTAAAGGGGGCAATGAGCAGTTCTTC. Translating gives CATSDFKGGNEQFF.

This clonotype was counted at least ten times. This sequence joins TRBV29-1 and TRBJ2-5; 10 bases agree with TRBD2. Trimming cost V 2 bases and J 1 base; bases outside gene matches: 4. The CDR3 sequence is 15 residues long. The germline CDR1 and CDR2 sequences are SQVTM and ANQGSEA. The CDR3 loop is CSVEPLAGIQETQYF. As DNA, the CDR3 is TGCAGCGTTGAACCACTAGCGGGGATCCAAGAGACCCAGTACTTC.

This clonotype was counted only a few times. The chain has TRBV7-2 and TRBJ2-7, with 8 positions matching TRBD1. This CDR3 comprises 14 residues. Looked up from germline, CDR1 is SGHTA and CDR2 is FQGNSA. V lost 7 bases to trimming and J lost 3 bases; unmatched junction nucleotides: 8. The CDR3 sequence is CASTHRTGGYEQYF. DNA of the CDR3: TGTGCCAGCACCCACAGAACAGGGGGCTACGAGCAGTACTTC.

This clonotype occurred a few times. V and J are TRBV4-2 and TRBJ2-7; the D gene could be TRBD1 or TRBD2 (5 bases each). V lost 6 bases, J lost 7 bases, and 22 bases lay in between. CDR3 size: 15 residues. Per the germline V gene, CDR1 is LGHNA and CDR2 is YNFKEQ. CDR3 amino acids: CASSEGGAPPREQYF. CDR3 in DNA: TGTGCCAGCAGTGAGGGTGGGGCTCCCCCTCGAGAGCAGTACTTC.

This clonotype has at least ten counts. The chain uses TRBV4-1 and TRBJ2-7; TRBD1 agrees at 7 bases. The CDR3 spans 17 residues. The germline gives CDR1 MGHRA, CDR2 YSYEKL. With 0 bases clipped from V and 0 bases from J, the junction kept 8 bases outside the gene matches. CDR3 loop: CASSQDMTGPYSYEQYF. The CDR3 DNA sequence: TGCGCCAGCAGCCAAGATATGACAGGGCCATACTCCTACGAGCAGTACTTC.

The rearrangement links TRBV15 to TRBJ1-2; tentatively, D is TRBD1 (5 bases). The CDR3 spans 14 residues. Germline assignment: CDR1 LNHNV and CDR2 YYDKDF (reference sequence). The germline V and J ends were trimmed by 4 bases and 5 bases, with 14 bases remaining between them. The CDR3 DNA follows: TGTGCCACCAGCATCGAGGGGAGTTTTTATGGCTACACCTTC. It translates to CATSIEGSFYGYTF.

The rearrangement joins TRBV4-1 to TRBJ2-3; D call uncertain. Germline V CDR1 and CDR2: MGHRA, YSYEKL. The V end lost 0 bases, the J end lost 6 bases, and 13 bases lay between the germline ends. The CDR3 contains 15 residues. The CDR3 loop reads CASSQEAASVDTQYF. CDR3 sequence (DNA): TGCGCCAGCAGCCAAGAGGCAGCGAGCGTCGATACGCAGTATTTT.

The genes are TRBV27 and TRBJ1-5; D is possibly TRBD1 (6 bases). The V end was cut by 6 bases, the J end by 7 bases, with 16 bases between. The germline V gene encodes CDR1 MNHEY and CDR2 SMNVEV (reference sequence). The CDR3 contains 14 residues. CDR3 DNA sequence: TGTGCCAGCAGCCCGGGGGGCCCCAGGCAGCCCCAGCATTTT. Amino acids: CASSPGGPRQPQHF.

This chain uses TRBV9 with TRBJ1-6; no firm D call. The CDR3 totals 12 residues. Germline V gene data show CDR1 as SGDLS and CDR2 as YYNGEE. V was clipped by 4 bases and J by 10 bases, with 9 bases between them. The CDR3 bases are TGTGCCAGCAGCCCGGCTGAATCACCCCTCCACTTT. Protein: CASSPAESPLHF.

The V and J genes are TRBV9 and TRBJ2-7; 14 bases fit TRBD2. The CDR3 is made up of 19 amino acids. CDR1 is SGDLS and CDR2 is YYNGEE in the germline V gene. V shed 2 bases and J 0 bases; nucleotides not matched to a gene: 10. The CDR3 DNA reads TGTGCCAGCAGCGTGGTCCCGGGACTAGCGGGAGACAGCTCCTACGAGCAGTACTTC. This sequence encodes CASSVVPGLAGDSSYEQYF. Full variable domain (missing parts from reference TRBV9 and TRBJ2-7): DSGVTQTPKHLITATGQRVTLRCSPRSGDLSVYWYQQSLDQGLQFLIQYYNGEERAKGNILERFSAQQFPDLHSELNLSSLELGDSALYFCASSVVPGLAGDSSYEQYFGPGTRLTVT.

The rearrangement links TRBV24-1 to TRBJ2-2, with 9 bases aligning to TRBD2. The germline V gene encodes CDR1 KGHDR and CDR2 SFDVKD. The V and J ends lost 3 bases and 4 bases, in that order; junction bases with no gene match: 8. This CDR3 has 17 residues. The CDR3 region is CATSDPYGSGGTGELFF. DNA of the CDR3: TGTGCCACCAGTGATCCCTACGGTAGCGGGGGCACCGGGGAGCTGTTTTTT.

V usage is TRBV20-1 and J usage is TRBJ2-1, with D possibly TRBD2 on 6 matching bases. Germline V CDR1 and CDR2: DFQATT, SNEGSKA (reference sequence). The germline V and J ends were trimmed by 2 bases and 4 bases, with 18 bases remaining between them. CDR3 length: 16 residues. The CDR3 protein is CSARYKRAGPYNEQFF. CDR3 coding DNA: TGCAGTGCTAGATATAAGCGGGCTGGACCTTACAATGAGCAGTTCTTC.

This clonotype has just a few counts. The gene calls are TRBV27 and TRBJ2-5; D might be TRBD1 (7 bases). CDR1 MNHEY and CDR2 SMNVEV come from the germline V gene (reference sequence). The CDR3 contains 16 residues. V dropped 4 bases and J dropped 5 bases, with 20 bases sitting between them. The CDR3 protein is CASSSLPQAGGETQYF. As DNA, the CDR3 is TGTGCCAGCAGTTCCTTACCTCAGGCAGGGGGGGAGACCCAGTACTTC.

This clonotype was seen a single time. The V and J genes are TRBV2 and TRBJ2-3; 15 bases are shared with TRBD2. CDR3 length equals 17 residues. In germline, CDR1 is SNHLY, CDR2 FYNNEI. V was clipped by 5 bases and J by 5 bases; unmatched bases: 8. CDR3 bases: TGTGCCAGCAGTTCTGGACTAGCGGGAGGGCGGGTAGATACGCAGTATTTT. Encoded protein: CASSSGLAGGRVDTQYF.

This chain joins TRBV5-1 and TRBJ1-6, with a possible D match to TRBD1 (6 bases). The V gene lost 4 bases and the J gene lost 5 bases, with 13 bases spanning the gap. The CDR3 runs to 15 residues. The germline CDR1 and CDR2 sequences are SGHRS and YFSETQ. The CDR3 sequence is CASSPRGQHNSPLHF. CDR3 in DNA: TGCGCCAGCAGCCCACGGGGGCAACATAATTCACCCCTCCACTTT.

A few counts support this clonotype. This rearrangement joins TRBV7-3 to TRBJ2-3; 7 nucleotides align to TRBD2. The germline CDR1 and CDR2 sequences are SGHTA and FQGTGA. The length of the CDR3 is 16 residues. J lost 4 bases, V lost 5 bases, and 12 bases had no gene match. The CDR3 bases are TGTGCCAGCAGCCCGGGAAAGGGAGGGCGGGCAGATACGCAGTATTTT. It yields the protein CASSPGKGGRADTQYF.

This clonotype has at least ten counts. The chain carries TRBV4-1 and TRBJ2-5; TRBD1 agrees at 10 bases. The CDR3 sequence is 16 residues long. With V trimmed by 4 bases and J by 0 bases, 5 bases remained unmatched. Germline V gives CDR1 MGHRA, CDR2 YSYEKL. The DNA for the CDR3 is TGCGCCAGCAGCCGATCCGGACAGGGGGACCAAGAGACCCAGTACTTC. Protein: CASSRSGQGDQETQYF.